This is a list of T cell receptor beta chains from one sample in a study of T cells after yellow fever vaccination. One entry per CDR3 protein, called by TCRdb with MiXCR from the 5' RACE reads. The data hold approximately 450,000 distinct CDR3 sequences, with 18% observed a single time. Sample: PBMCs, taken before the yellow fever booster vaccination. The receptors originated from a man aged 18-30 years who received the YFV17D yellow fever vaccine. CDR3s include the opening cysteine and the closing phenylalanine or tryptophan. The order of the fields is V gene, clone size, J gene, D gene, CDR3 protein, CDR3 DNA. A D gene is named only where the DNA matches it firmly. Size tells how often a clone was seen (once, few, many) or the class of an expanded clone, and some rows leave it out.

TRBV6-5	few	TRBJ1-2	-	CASRGRMYGYTF	TGTGCCAGCAGGGGAAGAATGTACGGCTACACCTTC
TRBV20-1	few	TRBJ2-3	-	CSARSGGTDTQYF	TGCAGTGCTAGATCAGGGGGCACAGATACGCAGTATTTT
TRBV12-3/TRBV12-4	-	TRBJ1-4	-	CASSWTARVEKLFF	TGTGCCAGCAGTTGGACAGCCCGGGTTGAAAAACTGTTTTTT
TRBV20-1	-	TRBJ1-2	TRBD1	CSGQGRGYTF	TGCAGTGGACAGGGGAGAGGCTACACCTTC
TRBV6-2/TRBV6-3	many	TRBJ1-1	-	CASSYSMTGGGFF	TGTGCCAGCAGTTACTCGATGACGGGTGGTGGGTTCTTT
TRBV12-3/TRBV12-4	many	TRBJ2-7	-	CASSLGTSYYEQYF	TGTGCCAGCAGTTTGGGGACATCCTACTACGAGCAGTACTTC
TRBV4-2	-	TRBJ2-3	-	CASSQGWGENTQYF	TGTGCCAGCAGCCAAGGTTGGGGTGAGAATACGCAGTATTTT
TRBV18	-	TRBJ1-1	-	CASSPPGNSNQAFF	TGTGCCAGCTCACCACCGGGGAACAGTAACCAAGCTTTCTTT
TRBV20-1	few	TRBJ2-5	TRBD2	CSASLVAGGVSETQYF	TGCAGTGCTTCCCTCGTAGCGGGGGGCGTGTCAGAGACCCAGTACTTC
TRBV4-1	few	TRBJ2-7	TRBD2	CASSPRPGLPYEQYF	TGCGCCAGCAGCCCGCGGCCGGGACTACCTTACGAGCAGTACTTC
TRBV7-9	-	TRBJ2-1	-	CASSFQRYEQFF	TGTGCCAGCAGCTTTCAGAGATATGAGCAGTTCTTC
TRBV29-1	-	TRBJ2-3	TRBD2	CSATTSGGAYTQYF	TGCAGCGCCACGACTAGCGGGGGGGCATATACGCAGTATTTT
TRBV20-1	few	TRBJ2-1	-	CSARDRGGAEQFF	TGCAGTGCTAGAGATAGGGGAGGCGCTGAGCAGTTCTTC
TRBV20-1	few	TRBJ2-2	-	CSARKRGSNTGELFF	TGCAGTGCTAGGAAACGGGGTAGCAACACCGGGGAGCTGTTTTTT
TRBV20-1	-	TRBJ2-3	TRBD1	CSASSGTGRTDTQYF	TGCAGTGCTAGTTCGGGGACAGGGAGGACAGATACGCAGTATTTT
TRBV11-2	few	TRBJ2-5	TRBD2	CASSLDRAGYQETQYF	TGTGCCAGCAGCTTAGATCGAGCGGGGTACCAAGAGACCCAGTACTTC
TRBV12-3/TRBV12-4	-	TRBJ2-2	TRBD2	CASTAGRGAYTGELFF	TGTGCCAGCACCGCGGGGCGGGGGGCTTACACCGGGGAGCTGTTTTTT
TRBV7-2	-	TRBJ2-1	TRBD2	CASSLWAGTSGTNEQFF	TGTGCCAGCAGCTTATGGGCCGGGACTAGCGGGACCAATGAGCAGTTCTTC
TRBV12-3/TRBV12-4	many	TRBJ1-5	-	CASHPGYSNQPQHF	TGTGCCAGCCATCCCGGTTATAGCAATCAGCCCCAGCATTTT
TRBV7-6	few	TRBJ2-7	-	CASSLGPGKEAYEQYF	TGTGCCAGCAGCTTAGGTCCAGGGAAAGAGGCCTACGAGCAGTACTTC
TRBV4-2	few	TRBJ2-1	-	CASSQEGPSGGIYNEQFF	TGTGCCAGCAGCCAAGAGGGCCCCTCAGGGGGGATTTACAATGAGCAGTTCTTC
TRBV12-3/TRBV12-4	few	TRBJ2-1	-	CASGEYNEQFF	TGTGCCAGCGGGGAGTACAATGAGCAGTTCTTC
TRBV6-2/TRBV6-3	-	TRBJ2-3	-	CASSDHYGGSTDTQYF	TGTGCCAGCAGTGATCATTATGGAGGAAGCACAGATACGCAGTATTTT
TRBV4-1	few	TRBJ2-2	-	CASSQSPGATGELFF	TGCGCCAGCAGCCAAAGCCCGGGGGCAACCGGGGAGCTGTTTTTT
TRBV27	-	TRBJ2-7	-	CASSFGVTYEQYF	TGTGCCAGCAGTTTCGGAGTAACCTACGAGCAGTACTTC
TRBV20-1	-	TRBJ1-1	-	CSAPTYMNTEAFF	TGCAGTGCGCCGACATACATGAACACTGAAGCTTTCTTT
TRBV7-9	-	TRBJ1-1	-	CASSLGRFMNTEAFF	TGTGCCAGCAGCTTAGGCAGGTTCATGAACACTGAAGCTTTCTTT
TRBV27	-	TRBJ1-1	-	CASSYRQDSTEAFF	TGTGCCAGCAGTTATCGGCAGGATAGCACTGAAGCTTTCTTT
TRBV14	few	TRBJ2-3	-	CASSQSLFTDTQYF	TGTGCCAGCAGCCAATCCCTATTCACAGATACGCAGTATTTT
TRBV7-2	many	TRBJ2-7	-	CASSAGHPTSEQYF	TGTGCCAGCAGCGCGGGACACCCGACCTCCGAGCAGTACTTC
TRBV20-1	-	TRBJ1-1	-	CSARDIQGSEAFF	TGCAGTGCTAGAGATATTCAGGGCTCTGAAGCTTTCTTT
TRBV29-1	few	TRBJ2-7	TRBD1	CSGDRGGEQYF	TGCAGCGGGGACAGGGGAGGCGAGCAGTACTTC
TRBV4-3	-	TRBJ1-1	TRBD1	CASSQGTGWTEAFF	TGCGCCAGCAGCCAAGGGACAGGGTGGACTGAAGCTTTCTTT